The sequence of this T cell receptor (beta chain) was determined in a study of cytomegalovirus exposure and HLA in healthy donors. This clone came up once. Its specificity is not known. The sample contains more than one DNA sequence encoding this CDR3. Vbeta (60) and Jbeta (13) primers were used in the PCR. Repertoires were generated with immunoSEQ multiplex PCR, while TCRdb's copy carries only in-frame clones and drops some. In the table there are 150,000 to 200,000 clones, 75% to 85% of which are singletons. Overall study results and limits: Most sequenced TCRs were rare (though some public TCRs occurred in many donors). Most likely, a cluster of highly shared sequence variants arose as a sequencing artifact.

The sample taken for sequencing was PBMCs. The source is a man between 45 and 60 years old in good health and CMV-seropositive.

CDR3 in amino acids: CASSVTGVTEAFF. DNA of the CDR3: TGTGCCAGCAGCGTTACAGGGGTCACTGAAGCTTTCTTT. The chain uses TRBV7-3 and TRBJ1-1, with 7 bases aligning to TRBD1. This CDR3 comprises 13 residues. V was pared by 5 bases and J by 4 bases, with 4 bases of the junction left unmatched. Germline V lookup: CDR1 SGHTA, CDR2 FQGTGA.